A single sample gave rise to the 11 T cell receptor beta chains below, sequenced in a study of shared clonotypes between healthy human individuals. Clones were sequenced by immunoSEQ multiplex PCR, and TCRdb holds only the in-frame ones, with some missing. The sample lists around 2,000,000 clones, 85% to 95% occurring once. Sequencing was done on a sample of naive CD4+ T cells sorted from blood. Subset here: CD45RA+ positively selected. These receptors were obtained from a young man in good health.

The V and J genes are TRBV4-3 and TRBJ2-5, with 9 positions matching TRBD1. J was trimmed by 4 bases and V by 3 bases; bases with no gene match: 6. Germline V CDR1 and CDR2: LGHNA, YSLEER. CDR3 size: 15 residues. CDR3 amino acids: CASSQGDRVSETQYF. Here the CDR3 DNA reads TGCGCCAGCAGCCAGGGGGACAGGGTTTCAGAGACCCAGTACTTC.

The J gene is TRBJ1-2, the V gene TRBV5-1, with TRBD1 identical over 7 bases. CDR3 size: 14 residues. V was pared by 4 bases and J by 6 bases, with 9 bases of the junction left unmatched. Germline CDR1 is SGHRS and CDR2 is YFSETQ. CDR3 in DNA: TGCGCCAGCAGCCGACTCACACAGGGGAATGGCTACACCTTC. It codes for CASSRLTQGNGYTF.

The chain links TRBV5-1 to TRBJ2-7; D is uncertain. CDR1 is SGHRS and CDR2 is YFSETQ in the germline V gene. This CDR3 has 16 amino acids. The V end was cut by 3 bases, the J end by 1 base, with 17 bases between. The CDR3 loop reads CASSSVGRSPSYEQYF. In DNA, the CDR3 is TGCGCCAGCAGCTCCGTTGGGCGCTCACCATCCTACGAGCAGTACTTC.

Comments on this clone: The sample has other DNA sequences that encode this CDR3 too. The chain is built from TRBV11-3 and TRBJ2-1; D perhaps matches TRBD2 (6 bases). The V end was cut by 5 bases, the J end by 0 bases, with 8 bases between. Germline loops: CDR1 SGHNT, CDR2 YENEEA. This CDR3 has 14 amino acids. DNA of the CDR3: TGTGCCAGCAGCCCCGGGGGCTCCTACAATGAGCAGTTCTTC. Its translation is CASSPGGSYNEQFF.

For this clone: Other DNA sequences from this sample encode an identical CDR3 as well. This chain connects TRBV5-1 to TRBJ1-2; 7 positions agree with TRBD1. From germline, CDR1 is SGHRS and CDR2 YFSETQ. V trimming: 4 bases; J trimming: 3 bases; junction bases outside the gene matches: 3. The CDR3 is made up of 13 amino acids. For the CDR3, the DNA is TGCGCCAGCAGCCCCCAGGGGGACTATGGCTACACCTTC. Amino acid sequence: CASSPQGDYGYTF.

The V call is TRBV10-2, the J call TRBJ1-5; D is undetermined. The CDR3 extends over 13 amino acids. CDR1 and CDR2 (germline): WSHSY, SAAADI. The germline V and J ends were trimmed by 3 bases and 7 bases, with 10 bases remaining between them. CDR3: CASSDTSDQPQHF. The CDR3 DNA sequence: TGCGCCAGCAGTGACACGTCGGACCAGCCCCAGCATTTT.

This clone occurred a few times. The chain uses TRBV10-3 and TRBJ2-7, with D perhaps being TRBD1 or TRBD2 (5 bases each). The CDR3 length is 15 residues. Germline values: CDR1 ENHRY, CDR2 SYGVKD. Deletions cut 2 bases from V and 3 bases from J, with 14 bases between. The CDR3 region has the DNA TGTGCCATCAGTGAGGGGAGAGGGGAGTTCTACGAGCAGTACTTC. Translated: CAISEGRGEFYEQYF.

The chain recombines TRBV18 with TRBJ1-6; TRBD1 matches at 12 bases. CDR3 size: 16 residues. Germline-derived CDR1 and CDR2 are KGHSH and LQKENI. The V segment lost 3 bases and the J segment 10 bases; nucleotides outside the gene matches: 7. Here the CDR3 DNA reads TGTGCCAGCTCACCCCCGGGACAGGGGGCCCGGTCACCCCTCCACTTT. Encoded protein: CASSPPGQGARSPLHF.

The gene calls are TRBV27 and TRBJ1-2; D unclear. V lost 4 bases and J lost 2, with 11 bases in between. The CDR3 spans 14 residues. Germline-derived CDR1 and CDR2 are MNHEY and SMNVEV (reference sequence). CDR3 DNA: TGTGCCAGCAGTTCCCGGGATGTGAACTATGGCTACACCTTC. Its translation: CASSSRDVNYGYTF.

As to this clone: The junction departs from germline at one end; a sequencing error may be responsible. CDR3 in DNA: TGTGCCAGCAGTTACCCTCGACAGGGGGCGAATACCGGGGAGCTGTTTTTT. This sequence encodes CASSYPRQGANTGELFF. The J gene is TRBJ2-2, the V gene TRBV28; 10 bases align to TRBD1. The V gene's germline CDR1 is MDHEN and CDR2 SYDVKM. This CDR3 has 17 residues.

The V call is TRBV6-5, the J call TRBJ1-2; D gene unclear. This CDR3 has 13 residues. V dropped 7 bases and J dropped 0 bases, with 9 bases sitting between them. Germline assignment: CDR1 MNHEY and CDR2 SVGAGI. CDR3 nucleotides: TGTGCCAGCACCATCGGGCCTAACTATGGCTACACCTTC. Amino acids: CASTIGPNYGYTF.